The 7 T cell receptor beta chains below all came from one sample that was sequenced in a study of OX40 agonist ivuxolimab in advanced cancers. Data came from immunoSEQ multiplex PCR; TCRdb stores just in-frame clones and leaves some out. This sample yields approximately 31,000 clones, of which roughly 89% are seen a single time; more than 0.8% belongs to the top ten. The sequencing used CD4+ or CD8+ T cells sorted from blood, collected in a trial of the OX40 agonist ivuxolimab. The source is an adult with an advanced solid tumor such as melanoma, head and neck, liver or kidney cancer.

J is TRBJ2-2 and V is TRBV28; no clear D gene. Looked up from germline, CDR1 is MDHEN and CDR2 is SYDVKM. The CDR3 loop spans 14 amino acids. V was shortened by 8 bases and J by 1 base, with 11 bases between the two germline ends. The CDR3 loop reads CASQVHLNTGELFF. In nucleotides, the CDR3 is TGTGCCAGCCAAGTACATCTGAACACCGGGGAGCTGTTTTTT.

V is TRBV27 and J is TRBJ1-2, with D unclear. Trimming shortened V by 0 bases and J by 4 bases, and 6 bases separated the two germline ends. The germline CDR1 and CDR2 sequences are MNHEY and SMNVEV (reference sequence). The CDR3 runs 13 residues. The DNA for the CDR3 is TGTGCCAGCAGTTTATCACGGCTCTATGGCTACACCTTC. Translated: CASSLSRLYGYTF.

The chain couples TRBV5-1 to TRBJ2-5; D remains unclear. This CDR3 is built from 13 residues. The germline V gene has CDR1 SGHRS and CDR2 YFSETQ. Trimming took 6 bases from V and 5 from J, leaving 14 bases between them. CDR3 bases: TGCGCCAGCACGAAATCGGCCGAGGAGACCCAGTACTTC. Its translation is CASTKSAEETQYF.

This chain uses TRBV5-1 with TRBJ1-4, with D possibly matching TRBD1 (5 bases). Germline lookup yields CDR1 SGHRS and CDR2 YFSETQ. This CDR3 region has 17 residues. V gave up 4 bases and J gave up 3 bases, with 19 bases separating them. The chain's CDR3 is CASSRYSGERANEKLFF. The CDR3 DNA is TGCGCCAGCAGCCGTTATTCGGGGGAGAGGGCTAATGAAAAACTGTTTTTT.

The J gene is TRBJ2-5, the V gene TRBV2, with D hard to call. CDR3 length: 13 residues. Trimming took 7 bases from V and 2 from J, leaving 11 bases between them. Germline V lookup: CDR1 SNHLY, CDR2 FYNNEI. CDR3 DNA: TGTGCCAGCACCCGAGATATTCAAGAGACCCAGTACTTC. It yields the protein CASTRDIQETQYF. Complete variable domain (other parts from reference TRBV2 and TRBJ2-5): EPEVTQTPSHQVTQMGQEVILRCVPISNHLYFYWYRQILGQKVEFLVSFYNNEISEKSEIFDDQFSVERPDGSNFTLKIRSTKLEDSAMYFCASTRDIQETQYFGPGTRLLVL.

The chain links TRBV19 to TRBJ2-7, with TRBD1 matching 11 bases. The CDR3 has 14 residues. Germline V lookup: CDR1 LNHDA, CDR2 SQIVND (reference sequence). The V and J ends lost 3 bases and 7 bases, in that order; junction bases with no gene match: 5. CDR3 protein: CASSMDRGRGEQYF. CDR3 in DNA: TGTGCCAGTAGTATGGACAGGGGGCGAGGGGAGCAGTACTTC.

The rearrangement joins TRBV5-1 to TRBJ2-7, with TRBD2 matching 11 bases. CDR1 is SGHRS and CDR2 is YFSETQ in the germline V gene. This CDR3 contains 15 residues. J was trimmed by 1 base and V by 4 bases; bases with no gene match: 4. The DNA of the CDR3 is TGCGCCAGCAGCCCTAGACTAGCGGGATCCTACGAGCAGTACTTC. This translates into CASSPRLAGSYEQYF.